The 27 T cell receptor beta chains presented below share a single source sample, sequenced in a study of OX40 agonist ivuxolimab in advanced cancers. Clones were read by immunoSEQ multiplex PCR, and TCRdb kept only the in-frame ones, dropping some. This table has 65,000 or so clones, 86% appearing once. The source was CD4+ or CD8+ T cells sorted from blood, collected in a trial of the OX40 agonist ivuxolimab. Receptors originate from an adult with an advanced solid tumor such as melanoma, head and neck, liver or kidney cancer.

The CDR3 is CASSSRRLDTEAFF. As DNA, the CDR3 is TGTGCCAGCAGCTCAAGACGCCTGGACACTGAAGCTTTCTTT. The chain is built from TRBV11-1 and TRBJ1-1, with D unclear. Per the germline V gene, CDR1 is SGHAT and CDR2 is FQDESV (reference sequence). V lost 4 bases to trimming and J lost 3 bases, with 12 bases between them. The CDR3 covers 14 residues.

The chain links TRBV10-3 to TRBJ2-3; D gene ambiguous. The CDR3 consists of 14 residues. The germline V gene has CDR1 ENHRY and CDR2 SYGVKD. V was cut by 4 bases and J by 0 bases, with 8 bases left in between. CDR3 sequence: CAISAALSTDTQYF. The CDR3 coding sequence is TGTGCCATCAGTGCCGCACTTAGCACAGATACGCAGTATTTT.

This rearrangement joins TRBV2 to TRBJ2-7; no clear D. Trimming left V 1 base short and J 3 bases short, with 1 base between. CDR3 length equals 11 residues. Germline CDR1 is SNHLY and CDR2 is FYNNEI. CDR3 nucleotide sequence: TGTGCCAGCAGTGAAGACTACGAGCAGTACTTC. Translation: CASSEDYEQYF.

This chain uses TRBV19 with TRBJ1-6; D is possibly TRBD1 (5 bases). Germline V CDR1 and CDR2: LNHDA, SQIVND (reference sequence). There are 15 residues in the CDR3. Trimming took off 6 bases at V and 9 bases at J, with 18 bases between the two ends. The CDR3 region is CASSAGGGVGSPLHF. The CDR3 DNA reads TGTGCCAGTAGCGCCGGGGGGGGTGTCGGTTCACCCCTCCACTTT.

The chain combines TRBV2 with TRBJ2-1, with D tentatively TRBD2 (5 bases). Germline-derived CDR1 and CDR2 are SNHLY and FYNNEI. This CDR3 spans 12 amino acids. V gave up 5 bases and J gave up 10 bases, with 12 bases separating them. CDR3: CASSPREGEQFF. DNA for the CDR3: TGTGCCAGCAGTCCGAGGGAAGGAGAGCAGTTCTTC.

The rearrangement joins TRBV5-5 to TRBJ2-5, with D hard to call. Germline assignment: CDR1 SGHKS and CDR2 YYEKEE (reference sequence). The CDR3 sequence is 13 residues long. The V end was cut by 3 bases, the J end by 3 bases, with 9 bases between. The CDR3 coding sequence is TGTGCCAGCAGCTGGGCGACCGAAGAGACCCAGTACTTC. Its protein is CASSWATEETQYF.

Only a few counts were recorded for this clone. The rearrangement uses TRBV6-1 and TRBJ2-1; 9 nucleotides agree with TRBD2. Looked up from germline, CDR1 is MNHNS and CDR2 is SASEGT. This CDR3 region has 15 residues. The trim removed 3 bases at V and 6 bases at J, leaving 6 bases unmatched. CDR3 sequence: CASSDMRGGPNEQFF. CDR3 coding DNA: TGTGCCAGCAGTGACATGCGGGGGGGCCCCAATGAGCAGTTCTTC.

V gene TRBV6-5 combines with J gene TRBJ2-5; 11 nucleotides match TRBD2. This CDR3 has 15 residues. From germline, CDR1 is MNHEY and CDR2 SVGAGI. With V trimmed by 7 bases and J by 1 base, 5 bases remained unmatched. This chain's CDR3 is CASTLAGGRQETQYF. The DNA for the CDR3 is TGTGCCAGCACCCTAGCGGGGGGACGCCAAGAGACCCAGTACTTC.

The chain carries TRBV7-9 and TRBJ1-1, with D possibly being TRBD1 (6 bases). Per the germline V gene, CDR1 is SEHNR and CDR2 is FQNEAQ (reference sequence). This CDR3 spans 14 amino acids. Trimming pared 3 bases from V and 7 bases from J, leaving 15 bases between. The CDR3, as DNA: TGTGCCAGCAGCTTTGGTGGAAAGACAGGTGAAGCTTTCTTT. The encoded protein is CASSFGGKTGEAFF.

V is TRBV19 and J is TRBJ2-6; D gene unclear. Trimming cost V 8 bases and J 0 bases, with 14 bases left between them. Germline V CDR1 and CDR2: LNHDA, SQIVND (reference sequence). The CDR3 runs to 16 residues. CDR3 DNA: TGTGCCAGTCAGGTGGGTGCAATCTCTGGGGCCAACGTCCTGACTTTC. This codes for CASQVGAISGANVLTF.

This CDR3 reads CASSQGAVYEQYF. The DNA for the CDR3 is TGTGCCAGCTCACAGGGGGCGGTTTACGAGCAGTACTTC. The V call is TRBV6-4, the J call TRBJ2-7; 9 bases map to TRBD1. The germline V gene encodes CDR1 MRHNA and CDR2 SNTAGT. Trimming removed 8 bases from V and 4 bases from J; junction bases left unmatched: 6. This CDR3 spans 13 amino acids.

The chain is built from TRBV19 and TRBJ1-1; D might be TRBD1 (6 bases). The CDR3 extends over 16 amino acids. The V and J ends lost 8 bases and 0 bases respectively, with 19 bases between them. Germline V gene sequence: CDR1 LNHDA, CDR2 SQIVND (reference sequence). Here the CDR3 reads CASFGGFRGMNTEAFF. Written as DNA, the CDR3 is TGTGCCAGTTTTGGGGGTTTTAGGGGGATGAACACTGAAGCTTTCTTT. The whole variable domain, remainder taken from reference TRBV19 and TRBJ1-1, is DGGITQSPKYLFRKEGQNVTLSCEQNLNHDAMYWYRQDPGQGLRLIYYSQIVNDFQKGDIAEGYSVSREKKESFPLTVTSAQKNPTAFYLCASFGGFRGMNTEAFFGQGTRLTVV.

V usage is TRBV18 and J usage is TRBJ2-2; 8 bases line up with TRBD1. Germline lookup yields CDR1 KGHSH and CDR2 LQKENI. The CDR3 spans 15 residues. The ends lost 6 bases at V and 2 bases at J; junction bases unmatched: 5. The CDR3 sequence: CASSQGQVNTGELFF. The DNA for the CDR3 is TGTGCCAGCTCCCAGGGACAGGTTAACACCGGGGAGCTGTTTTTT.

The V call is TRBV6-1, the J call TRBJ1-2; D is unclear. The germline V gene has CDR1 MNHNS and CDR2 SASEGT. V lost 6 bases and J 8 bases, leaving 16 bases between the germline ends. CDR3 size: 13 residues. The CDR3 DNA reads TGTGCCAGCAGCCCCTTGGCGCCGCGGGGCTACACCTTC. Its protein is CASSPLAPRGYTF.

This chain links TRBV10-3 with TRBJ2-5, with 11 nucleotides matching TRBD1. Trimming took 3 bases from V and 5 from J; bases not matched to a gene: 11. CDR1 is ENHRY, CDR2 SYGVKD, per germline. The CDR3 is made up of 17 amino acids. In DNA, the CDR3 is TGTGCCATCAGTGAACCCGAATGGGACAGGGGGGAGGAGACCCAGTACTTC. Protein: CAISEPEWDRGEETQYF.

This chain uses TRBV5-1 with TRBJ2-5; D ambiguous. The CDR3 loop spans 14 amino acids. V was trimmed by 0 bases and J by 4 bases, leaving 10 bases between them. Germline V gene sequence: CDR1 SGHRS, CDR2 YFSETQ. The CDR3 sequence: CASSLDKGSETQYF. DNA for the CDR3: TGCGCCAGCAGCTTGGATAAGGGATCAGAGACCCAGTACTTC.

The rearrangement links TRBV6-6 to TRBJ1-2, with 9 bases aligning to TRBD1. The CDR3 is 16 amino acids. The J segment lost 7 bases and the V segment lost 3 bases, leaving 12 bases of the junction unmatched. Germline-derived CDR1 and CDR2 are MNHNY and SVGAGI (reference sequence). CDR3 region: CASSYGFRDRESGYTF. The CDR3 nucleotides are TGTGCCAGCAGTTATGGTTTTCGGGACAGGGAAAGTGGCTACACCTTC.

This chain links TRBV7-2 with TRBJ2-3; D tentatively fits TRBD1 or TRBD2 (6 bases each). V was trimmed by 0 bases and J by 2 bases, leaving 12 bases between them. CDR3 length equals 16 residues. The germline CDR1 and CDR2 sequences are SGHTA and FQGNSA. CDR3 in amino acids: CASSLAGGGVTDTQYF. The CDR3 DNA follows: TGTGCCAGCAGCTTAGCGGGGGGCGGGGTCACAGATACGCAGTATTTT.

The chain combines TRBV5-8 with TRBJ2-3, with 7 bases that match TRBD1. The CDR3 totals 15 residues. Per germline, CDR1 SGHTS and CDR2 YDEGEE. J gave up 5 bases and V 4 bases, and 10 bases lay outside the gene matches. CDR3 protein: CASSLGTVQEDTQYF. Written as DNA, the CDR3 is TGTGCCAGCAGCCTTGGGACAGTCCAGGAAGATACGCAGTATTTT. The full variable domain, in which reference TRBV5-8 and TRBJ2-3 provide the parts outside the CDR3, is EAGVTQSPTHLIKTRGQQATLRCSPISGHTSVYWYQQALGLGLQFLLWYDEGEERNRGNFPPRFSGRQFPNYSSELNVNALELEDSALYLCASSLGTVQEDTQYFGPGTRLTVL.

V is TRBV19 and J is TRBJ2-7; D might be TRBD1 or TRBD2, each matching 5 bases. The CDR3 is made up of 16 amino acids. V dropped 6 bases and J dropped 6 bases, with 24 bases sitting between them. Germline CDR1 reads LNHDA; CDR2 reads SQIVND (reference sequence). The CDR3: CASSPGAGSLPFEQYF. Here the CDR3 DNA reads TGTGCCAGTAGCCCCGGGGCCGGGTCGCTCCCCTTCGAGCAGTACTTC.

CDR3 nucleotide sequence: TGTGCCAGCAGCTTGGGGCAAGAGACCCAGTACTTC. Protein product: CASSLGQETQYF. The rearrangement joins TRBV7-3 to TRBJ2-5; D ambiguous. The length of the CDR3 is 12 residues. V lost 3 bases, J lost 2 bases, and 4 bases lay in between. CDR1 is SGHTA, CDR2 FQGTGA, per germline.

This clone was picked up one time. The chain links TRBV7-2 to TRBJ2-1, with 7 bases identical to TRBD1. Germline CDR1 SGHTA, CDR2 FQGNSA. CDR3 size: 14 residues. V trimming: 5 bases; J trimming: 4 bases; junction bases outside the gene matches: 5. CDR3 coding DNA: TGTGCCAGCAGCCGGGACAGTTTATACAATGAGCAGTTCTTC. Protein product: CASSRDSLYNEQFF.

This chain connects TRBV2 to TRBJ1-6; D uncertain. CDR1 is SNHLY and CDR2 is FYNNEI in the germline V gene. The germline V and J ends were trimmed by 6 bases and 8 bases, with 17 bases remaining between them. The CDR3 spans 15 residues. CDR3 DNA sequence: TGTGCCAGCAGCCCCCGGCGTGGGTCACATTCACCCCTCCACTTT. Its protein is CASSPRRGSHSPLHF.

This clone has only a few counts. The chain carries TRBV5-4 and TRBJ2-7; 11 bases align to TRBD2. This CDR3 contains 15 residues. J was trimmed by 2 bases and V by 6 bases; bases with no gene match: 7. Germline V CDR1 and CDR2: SGHNT, YYREEE (reference sequence). CDR3 protein: CASTGGLAETYEQYF. The CDR3, as DNA: TGTGCCAGCACGGGGGGACTAGCGGAGACCTACGAGCAGTACTTC.

Worth noting for this clone: The junction departs from the called germline gene at one end, perhaps through a read error. This chain connects TRBV7-7 to TRBJ2-7, with D tentatively TRBD1 (6 bases). This CDR3 region has 13 residues. Germline values: CDR1 SSHAT, CDR2 FNYEAQ (reference sequence). CDR3 residues: CASSPDALGQQYF. CDR3 bases: TGTGCTAGCAGTCCAGACGCATTGGGACAACAGTACTTC.

The chain recombines TRBV25-1 with TRBJ2-3; 7 bases align to TRBD2. Germline CDR1 MGHDK, CDR2 SYGVNS. CDR3 size: 18 residues. J lost 1 base, V lost 0 bases, and 10 bases had no gene match. The chain's CDR3 is CASSEYPRASGRTDTQYF. Here the CDR3 DNA reads TGTGCCAGCAGTGAATACCCAAGAGCTAGCGGCCGCACAGATACGCAGTATTTT.

This clone was picked up a small number of times. The chain recombines TRBV19 with TRBJ2-1, with a weak D call TRBD2 (5 bases). The V and J ends lost 7 bases and 5 bases respectively, with 18 bases between them. The CDR3 runs to 15 residues. Germline V CDR1 and CDR2: LNHDA, SQIVND (reference sequence). CDR3 DNA sequence: TGTGCCAGTAAGGGTTTCGGGGAACTCAACAATGAGCAGTTCTTC. Translated: CASKGFGELNNEQFF.